The source of this T cell receptor beta chain is a study of ipilimumab plus nivolumab after autologous stem cell transplantation. CDR1 and CDR2 (germline): LNHDA, SQIVND (reference sequence). The CDR3 is 13 amino acids. Trimming took 2 bases from V and 5 from J, leaving 7 bases between them. This clone was recorded a few times. Repertoires were generated with immunoSEQ multiplex PCR, while TCRdb's copy carries only in-frame clones and drops some. The sample records some 11,000 clones, roughly 75% being singletons. The sequencing used PBMCs, collected in a trial of ipilimumab plus nivolumab as post-transplant consolidation. The chain uses TRBV19 and TRBJ1-5; D is ambiguous. The TCR originated in a male donor with multiple myeloma. CDR3 in amino acids: CASSISVDQPQHF. DNA for the CDR3: TGTGCCAGTAGTATAAGTGTAGATCAGCCCCAGCATTTT. The entire variable domain, with the rest obtained from reference TRBV19 and TRBJ1-5, is as follows: DGGITQSPKYLFRKEGQNVTLSCEQNLNHDAMYWYRQDPGQGLRLIYYSQIVNDFQKGDIAEGYSVSREKKESFPLTVTSAQKNPTAFYLCASSISVDQPQHFGDGTRLSIL.